This TCR beta chain was recorded in a study of T cells in localized non-small cell lung cancer. Whole-study results and caveats: Patients showing higher blood T cell density tended to see longer overall survival. Since sequencing was restricted to only one region of the tumor, intratumor heterogeneity remains a possibility. Clonality of T cells reached its maximum in uninvolved adjacent lung, surpassing tumor. Turning up in adjacent lung were a median roughly 59 of the top 100 tumor clones.

On this clone itself: The antigen is unknown.

Sequencing was performed with immunoSEQ multiplex PCR; in TCRdb, only in-frame clones are kept and a portion is missing. The sample has under 100,000 clones; 88% are singletons. The origin of this receptor is a woman aged 35-75 years with stage I squamous cell lung carcinoma. The sample consisted of peripheral blood, taken before any cancer treatment.

DNA of the CDR3: TGCGCCAGCAGCTTGAGTAGGGGTGAGCCTTTCTTT. Translated, it gives CASSLSRGEPFF. The chain combines TRBV5-1 with TRBJ1-1; D might be TRBD1 (5 bases). The germline V and J ends were trimmed by 1 base and 12 bases, with 13 bases remaining between them. Germline V gene data show CDR1 as SGHRS and CDR2 as YFSETQ. This CDR3 spans 12 amino acids.